This T cell receptor beta chain was identified in a study of STAT5B mutations in CD4+ large granular lymphocyte leukemia (dated by TCRdb to about 2022). About the investigation overall: Among healthy controls, the CDR3 'QG' motif was associated with a particular HLA allele. TCRbeta repertoires of CD4+ T-cell large granular lymphocyte leukemia patients were compared with those of healthy blood donors. Flow cytometry on FACSCanto II or FACSVerse confirmed that purified fractions exceeded 95% purity among lymphocytes.

Overall results and qualifications from the work: Each patient's main leukemic clonotypes were private, but 25% of these clonotypes showed up at low frequency in the non-leukemic repertoires of other patients. CD4-sorted patient repertoires appeared more clonal than healthy CD4+ repertoires, and this difference persisted after removing the putative leukemic clones. Data were not HLA-matched; higher clonality in CD4+ versus CD8+ T-LGLL could reflect the relatively small sample size. TRBV06-family usage was enriched among the top patient clones (8/27) compared with healthy controls (2/35).

The immunoSEQ assay at survey resolution was used to sequence TCRbeta rearrangements from genomic DNA. In the source study's methods: A lowest detectable productive clonotype frequency of 2.59 x 10-5 was observed in the TCR sequencing data. Only productive TCRbeta rearrangements, defined as complete and in-frame sequences, were included in the analyses. Simpson clonality, calculated in the immunoSEQ Analyzer version 3.0, was used as the measure of sample clonality. Clones were grouped by frequency into very rare, small, medium, large (1-20%) or hyperexpanded (>20%) categories. Generation probabilities were estimated with OLGA 1.2.3, V-gene circos plots were generated with VDJtools, specificities were searched for in VDJdb, and CDR3 motifs were identified with GLIPH. TCRdb mirrors the immuneACCESS table, restricted to in-frame sequences. Some clones are absent from its copies; in checked studies, under half trace to an unresolved V gene, and the reason for the others is unknown. V, J and clone size were drawn from that table, and D and trimming were deduced from the DNA. For this sample the table gives fewer than 50,000 clones, of which 80% to 90% were detected only once. The ten largest clones capture less than 3% of the sample.

CDR1 and CDR2 were assigned from the germline V gene as SNHLY and FYNNEI. Germline trimming amounts to 9 bases on V and 3 bases on J, with 5 as the count of junction bases outside the gene matches. Measured from the cysteine to the phenylalanine, the CDR3 is 13 residues long. Only the CDR3 portion is preserved as DNA: 39 bases, with reading frame beginning at the first base. The healthy control group was made up of around 38 blood donors, and the Finnish Red Cross blood service supplied their buffy coats. All TCR-sequenced material derived from peripheral blood: patient blood samples and healthy donor buffy coats. Peripheral blood mononuclear cells were isolated by Ficoll-Hypaque gradient centrifugation. CD4+ cells were magnetically purified from the buffy coats of healthy controls. The Gentra Puregene Cell and Tissue kit was used to extract genomic DNA, and a Qubit 2.0 fluorometer was used to measure the amount of genomic DNA.

About this clone itself: Its antigen remains undetermined. No clone much larger than this one lies a single base away; base qualities are absent.

The source is a human donor in good health. The V and J genes are TRBV2 and TRBJ2-7; the junction holds 10 bases that match TRBD1. The specimen was CD4+ T cells from blood buffy coats. The DNA reads as follows: TGTGCCAGGGAGGACAGGGGGGGCTACGAGCAGTACTTC. Its coded protein is CAREDRGGYEQYF.